The rows below give T cell receptor beta chains drawn from one sample of a study of blood T cell repertoires in COVID-19. Data came from immunoSEQ multiplex PCR; TCRdb stores just in-frame clones and leaves some out. The table lists 300,000 to 350,000 clones, approximately 92% of them singletons. Sequenced material: peripheral blood. Source of these receptors: a woman in her thirties with COVID-19, enrolled during active disease. Both conserved end residues are trimmed from each CDR3.

>TRBJ2-5|TRBV10-1
ASSDGSIVGETQY
>TRBJ1-1|TRBV2
ASNRQGDSEAF
>TRBJ2-5|TRBV18
ASSSGERETQY
>TRBJ1-5|TRBV9
ASSGTGTATQPQH
>TRBJ2-1|TRBV12-3/TRBV12-4
ASSRRDINEQF
>TRBJ2-1|TRBV5-8
ASSLRQGSSYNEQF
>TRBJ1-5|TRBV3-1/TRBV3-2
ASSHGRGMGQPQH
>TRBJ1-1|TRBV30
AWSSGRGSTEAF
>TRBJ2-7|TRBV28
ASSLGGNYEQY
>TRBJ2-1|TRBV5-4
ASSLLAAQFHEQF
>TRBJ1-2|TRBV28
ASSPSQGSFGYT
>TRBJ2-7|TRBV18
ASSPGQGAGYEQY
>TRBJ1-1|TRBV18
ASSPPNRGAF
>TRBJ2-7|TRBV11-2
ASSKGAGEQY
>TRBJ1-5|TRBV19
ASSRDRGHNQPQH
>TRBJ2-5|TRBV7-3
ASSRVGSGQETQY
>TRBJ2-1|TRBV3-1/TRBV3-2
ASSQGGGFYNEQF
>TRBJ2-2|TRBV28
ASIGQGYLDAELF
>TRBJ1-1|TRBV6-1
ASSEYLLVVSLDTEAF
>TRBJ2-7|TRBV6-2/TRBV6-3
ASSYGTSGYEQY
>TRBJ2-3|TRBV7-9
ASSPRQPNRADTQY
>TRBJ1-5|TRBV27
ASSQGTANNQPQH
>TRBJ1-5|TRBV6-5
ASGRTGRGQPQH
>TRBJ1-5|TRBV12-3/TRBV12-4
ASSPMSQPQH
>TRBJ2-7|TRBV11-2
ASSISGTGSVEQY
>TRBJ2-1|TRBV5-5
ASSLDGKSYNEQF
>TRBJ2-5|TRBV5-1
ASSEVTGEKETQY
>TRBJ2-1|TRBV7-8
ASSLAGVGLNEQF
>TRBJ2-1|TRBV7-8
ASSLDSGLYNEQF
>TRBJ2-7|TRBV5-5
ASSLGGSGIYEQY
>TRBJ2-3|TRBV2
ASSVTGQDTQY
>TRBJ1-5|TRBV5-1
ASSGGDGSNQPQH
>TRBJ1-6|TRBV5-1
ASSWGDRDNSPLH
>TRBJ2-1|TRBV7-8
ASSLPGEAGSYNEQF
>TRBJ2-3|TRBV3-1/TRBV3-2
ASSPLSSSGSPDTQY
>TRBJ2-7|TRBV6-2/TRBV6-3
ASSLSGPQAGLIWQY
>TRBJ1-4|TRBV7-9
ASSHSNTENEKLF
>TRBJ1-1|TRBV5-1
ASSSGGGMNTEAF
>TRBJ2-2|TRBV7-3
ASSRTGIPGELF
>TRBJ1-1|TRBV4-1
ASSPLPGQGNVNTEAF
>.|TRBV7-9
ASSFLAGGLYEQY
>TRBJ2-2|TRBV24-1
ATRDRMNTGELF
>TRBJ2-7|TRBV3-1/TRBV3-2
ASSQSTGYPYEQY
>TRBJ2-2|TRBV3-1/TRBV3-2
ASSQARTGELF
>TRBJ2-7|TRBV18
ASSPGQASYEQY
>TRBJ1-5|TRBV2
ASSGTGGLNQPQH
>TRBJ2-1|TRBV19
ASSIDPSGTYNEQF
>TRBJ2-1|TRBV5-8
ASSRLAGGGEQF
>TRBJ2-3|TRBV30
AWSDRAGGSDTQY
>TRBJ2-7|TRBV28
ASSRRLARSYEQY
>TRBJ1-1|TRBV28
ASSFLGTAMNTEAF
>TRBJ2-1|TRBV7-3
ASSPARGNEQF
>TRBJ2-7|TRBV6-2/TRBV6-3
ASSYSFLYEQY